Listed here is a single T cell receptor (beta chain). Its target is not known. The data originate from a study of cytomegalovirus exposure and HLA in healthy donors. General study findings and limits: Other equally common chains were less clonally expanded than HLA-associated TCR beta chains, a later analysis showed.

The PCR ran on 60 Vbeta and 13 Jbeta primers. The table came from immunoSEQ multiplex PCR; TCRdb's copy has only in-frame clones and leaves some out. The table lists approximately 90,000 clones, around 77% of them singletons, with 3.4% in the top ten. The CDR3 has 15 residues. V shed 4 bases and J 8 bases; nucleotides not matched to a gene: 7. Germline V gene lookup returns CDR1 MNHNY and CDR2 SVGAGI (reference sequence). This receptor was taken from a man aged 35 to 55 in good health and CMV-seronegative. Sequencing input: PBMCs. V usage is TRBV6-6 and J usage is TRBJ2-2, with 10 positions matching TRBD1. The CDR3 nucleotides read TGTGCCAGCAGTTTTCCGGGACAGGGGACAGGGGAGCTGTTTTTT. Its translation is CASSFPGQGTGELFF.